This TCR beta chain was profiled in a study of T cells in tuberculosis. Each clinical donor contributed on average roughly 90,000 T cells from unsorted cryopreserved PBMC. Some clones are missing from TCRdb's copy, which holds only in-frame ones; the method was immunoSEQ multiplex PCR. Found here are about 25,000 clones, roughly 92% of them singletons; the top ten hold roughly 17%. This CDR3 is built from 17 residues. Germline CDR1 reads LGHNA; CDR2 reads YSLEER. Deletions cut 3 bases from V and 5 bases from J, with 21 bases between. In this sample, this clone turned up once. The receptor's source is a donor between 10 and 35 years old with latent tuberculosis or without tuberculosis infection. Some clones in this sample may be carry-over from other donors' samples. The rearrangement links TRBV4-3 to TRBJ2-3; D possibly corresponds to TRBD2 (5 bases). What was sequenced was PBMCs. The chain's CDR3 is CASSQGILALRQDTQYF. The CDR3 nucleotides are TGCGCCAGCAGCCAGGGAATCCTAGCCCTGAGGCAAGATACGCAGTATTTT.